One sample yielded the 5 T cell receptor beta chains listed below, sequenced in a study of molecular identifiers for immune sequencing clone quantification (dated by TCRdb to the late 2010s). Library preparation used PCR. Sequenced on a NextSeq 500. In-frame beta chains were kept once TCRdb had trimmed the public reads at Q25 with fastp and called clones with MiXCR. Identical CDR3 proteins give one entry, which carries the most common genes and DNA. The sample table records some 680,000 distinct CDR3 sequences; 25% of these occur just once. The top ten hold 0.6% to 0.9% of the sample. Sample: naive CD8+ T cells from blood, with Jurkat cell RNA spiked in. The sample's cell subset or site, from its label and the paper: FACS-sorted CD8+CD4-CCR7+CD45RA+ naive T cells. These receptors were collected from a human donor in good health. Some libraries in this study had Jurkat cell RNA spiked in.

J is TRBJ2-7 and V is TRBV29-1; 7 nucleotides match TRBD2. CDR3 size: 14 residues. The V gene's germline CDR1 is SQVTM and CDR2 ANQGSEA. The junction had 7 bases not matched to a gene; V was cut back by 4 bases and J by 1 base. The CDR3 DNA reads as TGCAGCGTTGCGGAGTCTAGCGGATCCTACGAGCAGTACTTC. Translation: CSVAESSGSYEQYF.

The CDR3 nucleotides are TGTGCCAGCAGTCCTAGCGCGGCGTTCTACGAGCAGTACTTC. Translating gives CASSPSAAFYEQYF. The J gene is TRBJ2-7, the V gene TRBV7-9; maybe TRBD2 (6 bases). The CDR3 length is 14 residues. CDR1 and CDR2 (germline): SEHNR, FQNEAQ (reference sequence). The V end lost 6 bases, the J end lost 3 bases, and 15 bases lay between the germline ends.

This clonotype was seen repeatedly, ten times or more. The chain recombines TRBV28 with TRBJ2-3; 11 positions match TRBD2. J gave up 5 bases and V 3 bases, and 7 bases lay outside the gene matches. Germline-derived CDR1 and CDR2 are MDHEN and SYDVKM. The CDR3 is made up of 16 amino acids. CDR3 coding DNA: TGTGCCAGCAGTTTCCCGACTAGCGGGGACAGAGATACGCAGTATTTT. Encoded protein: CASSFPTSGDRDTQYF.

In this sample, this clonotype turned up many times. The V gene is TRBV5-4, the J gene TRBJ1-1, with 10 bases matching TRBD1. Germline V gene data show CDR1 as SGHNT and CDR2 as YYREEE (reference sequence). This CDR3 comprises 16 residues. The V and J ends lost 7 bases and 3 bases, in that order; junction bases with no gene match: 12. The CDR3 nucleotides read TGTGCCAGCTTCACGGGACAGGGGAGATGGGACACTGAAGCTTTCTTT. It codes for CASFTGQGRWDTEAFF. Combining the CDR3 with reference TRBV5-4 and TRBJ1-1 gives the whole variable domain ETGVTQSPTHLIKTRGQQVTLRCSSQSGHNTVSWYQQALGQGPQFIFQYYREEENGRGNFPPRFSGLQFPNYSSELNVNALELDDSALYLCASFTGQGRWDTEAFFGQGTRLTVV.

The chain couples TRBV20-1 to TRBJ2-7, with a possible D match to TRBD2 (6 bases). Germline V gives CDR1 DFQATT, CDR2 SNEGSKA (reference sequence). The CDR3 is 12 amino acids. V lost 6 bases, J lost 6 bases, and 15 bases lay in between. The CDR3 spells CSAGGGLVEQYF. The CDR3 DNA follows: TGCAGTGCGGGTGGGGGACTGGTCGAGCAGTACTTC.